Each of the 24 T cell receptor beta chains below was sequenced from the same sample in a study of cytomegalovirus exposure and HLA in healthy donors. Vbeta (60) and Jbeta (13) primers were used in the PCR. Using immunoSEQ multiplex PCR, the repertoire was profiled, and TCRdb retains in-frame clones only, with some absent. The sample lists around 140,000 clones, around four fifths occurring once. Material: PBMCs. These receptors all stem from an older woman in good health and CMV-seropositive.

This chain's CDR3 is CASSARGLVGELFF. The CDR3 region has the DNA TGTGCCAGCAGTGCCAGGGGGCTCGTCGGGGAGCTGTTTTTT. The J gene is TRBJ2-2, the V gene TRBV2; 8 nucleotides line up with TRBD1. The ends lost 4 bases at V and 7 bases at J; junction bases unmatched: 5. In germline, CDR1 is SNHLY, CDR2 FYNNEI. The CDR3 has 14 amino acids. The whole variable domain, filled in from reference TRBV2 and TRBJ2-2, reads EPEVTQTPSHQVTQMGQEVILRCVPISNHLYFYWYRQILGQKVEFLVSFYNNEISEKSEIFDDQFSVERPDGSNFTLKIRSTKLEDSAMYFCASSARGLVGELFFGEGSRLTVL.

CDR3: CASSRGTEAFF. The CDR3 bases are TGCGCCAGCAGCCGAGGCACTGAAGCTTTCTTT. This sequence joins TRBV4-1 and TRBJ1-1; D gene uncertain. CDR1 is MGHRA and CDR2 is YSYEKL in the germline V gene. CDR3 length equals 11 residues. The germline V and J ends were trimmed by 4 bases and 4 bases, with 4 bases remaining between them.

V gene TRBV19 combines with J gene TRBJ2-5, with TRBD1 as a possible D gene (6 bases). Per the germline V gene, CDR1 is LNHDA and CDR2 is SQIVND (reference sequence). V gave up 7 bases and J gave up 4 bases, with 22 bases separating them. The CDR3 sequence is 16 residues long. Written as DNA, the CDR3 is TGTGCCAGTACCTCGACAGGTTACGGAGGTATAGAGACCCAGTACTTC. Residues: CASTSTGYGGIETQYF.

This chain uses TRBV23-1 with TRBJ2-7; D is perhaps TRBD1 (6 bases). TRBV23-1 is marked as an open reading frame, function uncertain. The CDR3 extends over 14 amino acids. Between the trimmed V and J ends, which lost 4 bases and 9 bases, there was a span of 19 bases. The CDR3 DNA is TGCGCCAGCAGTCCACAGGGCCGGAGGAACGGGCAGTACTTC. This codes for CASSPQGRRNGQYF.

The chain carries TRBV18 and TRBJ2-3; D gene unclear. V was clipped by 1 base and J by 0 bases, with 11 bases between them. CDR1 and CDR2 from the germline V gene are KGHSH and LQKENI. The CDR3 runs to 16 residues. CDR3 DNA sequence: TGTGCCAGCTCACCACGTCGACTGGAAAGCACAGATACGCAGTATTTT. It encodes CASSPRRLESTDTQYF.

With respect to this clone: The junction departs from germline at one end; a sequencing error may be responsible. The chain links TRBV11-2 to TRBJ2-7; D is uncertain. The germline V gene encodes CDR1 SGHAT and CDR2 FQNNGV. This CDR3 comprises 12 residues. CDR3 loop: CASSLVSHEQYF. The CDR3 bases are TGTGCCAGCAGCTTAGTCTCCCACGAGCAGTACTTC.

This chain links TRBV29-1 with TRBJ2-5, with D tentatively TRBD2 (6 bases). The germline V and J ends were trimmed by 2 bases and 3 bases, with 13 bases remaining between them. CDR3 length: 14 residues. The germline CDR1 and CDR2 sequences are SQVTM and ANQGSEA. CDR3 protein: CSVERSSEKETQYF. The CDR3 bases are TGCAGCGTTGAAAGGTCTAGCGAGAAAGAGACCCAGTACTTC.

V usage is TRBV4-3 and J usage is TRBJ2-7; 7 nucleotides match TRBD1. This CDR3 has 14 residues. Losses at the gene ends were 6 bases for V and 7 bases for J; bases not matched to a gene: 12. Looked up from germline, CDR1 is LGHNA and CDR2 is YSLEER. The CDR3 loop reads CASSLWSRTGEQYF. The CDR3 DNA reads as TGCGCCAGCAGTCTCTGGTCGAGGACAGGAGAGCAGTACTTC.

In nucleotides, the CDR3 is TGTGCCAGCAGTTTAGTGTCTTCGGGGTCGGAGACCCAGTACTTC. Protein: CASSLVSSGSETQYF. This chain connects TRBV28 to TRBJ2-5; perhaps TRBD2 as D (5 bases). Between the trimmed V and J ends, which lost 2 bases and 5 bases, there was a span of 15 bases. The CDR3 consists of 15 residues. Germline V gene data show CDR1 as MDHEN and CDR2 as SYDVKM.

The chain joins TRBV7-9 to TRBJ2-3, with D maybe TRBD1 (5 bases). In germline, CDR1 is SEHNR, CDR2 FQNEAQ (reference sequence). CDR3 length equals 15 residues. With 5 bases removed from V and 1 base from J, the gap between germline ends came to 13 bases. The CDR3 bases are TGTGCCAGCAGCGAAGGTTGGGGCCGCACAGATACGCAGTATTTT. Translation gives CASSEGWGRTDTQYF.

This clone came up a few times. The chain uses TRBV16 and TRBJ1-2, with D possibly being TRBD1 (6 bases). The length of the CDR3 is 14 residues. Germline V gene data show CDR1 as KGHSY and CDR2 as FQNENV. V gave up 4 bases and J gave up 7 bases, with 16 bases separating them. CDR3 DNA: TGTGCCAGCAGCCCGTACAGGGTAGATGGTGGCTACACCTTC. Translation: CASSPYRVDGGYTF.

V and J are TRBV28 and TRBJ2-1; the D is unclear. V was pared by 2 bases and J by 0 bases, with 8 bases between. This CDR3 has 15 amino acids. The germline V gene encodes CDR1 MDHEN and CDR2 SYDVKM. CDR3: CASSLRPGSYNEQFF. CDR3 sequence (DNA): TGTGCCAGCAGTTTAAGGCCGGGCTCCTACAATGAGCAGTTCTTC.

For this clone: Other DNA sequences from this sample encode an identical CDR3 as well. J is TRBJ2-3 and V is TRBV4-2; D perhaps matches TRBD2 (6 bases). The V and J ends lost 1 base and 3 bases respectively, with 14 bases between them. This CDR3 is built from 16 residues. CDR1 is LGHNA and CDR2 is YNFKEQ in the germline V gene. CDR3 residues: CASSQVPGEGTDTQYF. CDR3 nucleotides: TGTGCCAGCAGCCAAGTTCCGGGAGAAGGGACAGATACGCAGTATTTT.

This chain uses TRBV5-1 with TRBJ2-6; maybe TRBD2 (6 bases). The V end lost 2 bases, the J end lost 1 base, and 13 bases lay between the germline ends. CDR1 SGHRS and CDR2 YFSETQ come from the germline V gene. The CDR3 loop spans 17 amino acids. Here the CDR3 DNA reads TGCGCCAGCAGCTTAGGAGGGGCTAGGTCTGGGGCCAACGTCCTGACTTTC. It encodes CASSLGGARSGANVLTF.

This clone was seen once. The chain uses TRBV6-5 and TRBJ2-1, with TRBD2 matching 9 bases. CDR3 length: 14 amino acids. Germline V gene sequence: CDR1 MNHEY, CDR2 SVGAGI. V shed 6 bases, J shed 8 bases, and the junction held 8 bases outside the gene matches. CDR3 residues: CASRIKWTSDEQFF. CDR3 coding DNA: TGTGCCAGCAGAATCAAATGGACTAGCGATGAGCAGTTCTTC.

The chain carries TRBV28 and TRBJ2-7; 7 positions agree with TRBD2. From germline, CDR1 is MDHEN and CDR2 SYDVKM. The CDR3 has 15 amino acids. J was trimmed by 6 bases and V by 4 bases; bases with no gene match: 12. The CDR3 region has the DNA TGTGCCAGCAGTTCCCATTCTAGCGGAGGAATCGAGCAGTACTTC. Its protein product is CASSSHSSGGIEQYF.

The chain combines TRBV5-8 with TRBJ2-5; TRBD2 is a possible D gene (6 bases). V gave up 0 bases and J gave up 6 bases, with 15 bases separating them. The CDR3 runs to 15 residues. Germline V lookup: CDR1 SGHTS, CDR2 YDEGEE. The DNA for the CDR3 is TGTGCCAGCAGCTTGGCCCGGCGGGGATTGCAGACCCAGTACTTC. This gives the protein CASSLARRGLQTQYF.

The V call is TRBV18, the J call TRBJ2-3; TRBD1 aligns across 8 bases. Germline-derived CDR1 and CDR2 are KGHSH and LQKENI. V trimming: 4 bases; J trimming: 4 bases; junction bases outside the gene matches: 7. The CDR3 covers 15 residues. This CDR3 reads CASSLPDREADTQYF. The CDR3 DNA is TGTGCCAGCTCACTACCGGACAGGGAGGCAGATACGCAGTATTTT.

The chain joins TRBV7-3 to TRBJ2-1; D gene uncertain. Trimming removed 3 bases at V and 8 bases at J, with 11 bases between. Germline V gene sequence: CDR1 SGHTA, CDR2 FQGTGA. The CDR3 sequence is 13 residues long. For the CDR3, the DNA is TGTGCCAGCAGCTTCACTGCCCGGGATGAGCAGTTCTTC. This sequence encodes CASSFTARDEQFF.

The rearrangement links TRBV19 to TRBJ2-7; D unclear. V was trimmed by 0 bases and J by 3 bases, leaving 15 bases between them. This CDR3 has 16 residues. Germline CDR1 LNHDA, CDR2 SQIVND (reference sequence). The CDR3 bases are TGTGCCAGTAGTATAGACGGCGAAGCAGGTGTCTACGAGCAGTACTTC. This gives the protein CASSIDGEAGVYEQYF.

A single count supports this clone. One end of the junction varies from germline; a read error may be responsible. The rearrangement uses TRBV9 and TRBJ1-2; 8 nucleotides line up with TRBD1. This CDR3 comprises 13 residues. CDR1 and CDR2 from the germline V gene are SGDLS and YYNGEE. This CDR3 is CASSVEGTGNKRF. The CDR3 region has the DNA TGTGCCAGCAGCGTGGAAGGGACAGGCAATAAGCGTTTC.

The chain has TRBV7-2 and TRBJ1-1; no definite D call. The CDR3 consists of 14 residues. The germline V gene encodes CDR1 SGHTA and CDR2 FQGNSA. Trimming took 0 bases from V and 0 from J, leaving 5 bases between them. CDR3 in amino acids: CASSLARLNTEAFF. Here the CDR3 DNA reads TGTGCCAGCAGCTTAGCGCGGCTGAACACTGAAGCTTTCTTT.

The chain links TRBV6-6 to TRBJ1-6; TRBD1 is a possible D gene (6 bases). The V end lost 7 bases, the J end lost 7 bases, and 8 bases lay between the germline ends. The CDR3 spans 12 residues. The germline V gene has CDR1 MNHNY and CDR2 SVGAGI (reference sequence). CDR3: CASTQGNSPLHF. CDR3 nucleotide sequence: TGTGCCAGCACTCAGGGGAATTCACCCCTCCACTTT.

This rearrangement joins TRBV5-1 to TRBJ2-5, with 7 bases matching TRBD1. The J segment lost 1 base and the V segment lost 0 bases, leaving 3 bases of the junction unmatched. This CDR3 has 15 amino acids. Germline CDR1 SGHRS, CDR2 YFSETQ. CDR3 bases: TGCGCCAGCAGCTTGGCGGGGACAGTCCAAGAGACCCAGTACTTC. Amino acid sequence: CASSLAGTVQETQYF.